Each of the 10 T cell receptor beta chains below was sequenced from the same sample in a study of OX40 agonist ivuxolimab in advanced cancers. TCRdb's table, derived via immunoSEQ multiplex PCR, lists solely in-frame clones and lacks some. The repertoire holds 20,000 to 30,000 clones, nearly 80% seen once, with about 25% in the top ten. The sample here was CD4+ or CD8+ T cells sorted from blood, taken in a trial of the OX40 agonist ivuxolimab. The receptors originated from an adult with an advanced solid tumor such as melanoma, head and neck, liver or kidney cancer.

This sequence joins TRBV27 and TRBJ1-2; unclear D gene. Trimming removed 2 bases at V and 0 bases at J, with 10 bases between. The CDR3 is 15 amino acids. The germline V gene encodes CDR1 MNHEY and CDR2 SMNVEV (reference sequence). DNA for the CDR3: TGTGCCAGCAGTTTAAGAGGCAGGCCTAACTATGGCTACACCTTC. Its translation: CASSLRGRPNYGYTF.

J is TRBJ1-5 and V is TRBV13; D is unresolved. The CDR3 sequence is 14 residues long. Trimming removed 3 bases from V and 4 bases from J, with 10 bases in between. The germline gives CDR1 PRHDT, CDR2 FYEKMQ (reference sequence). The CDR3 loop is CASSLGYPNQPQHF. As DNA, the CDR3 is TGTGCCAGCAGCTTGGGGTACCCTAATCAGCCCCAGCATTTT.

In this sample, this clone turned up a few times. This rearrangement joins TRBV6-4 to TRBJ2-1, with D perhaps matching TRBD2 (6 bases). CDR3 size: 14 residues. Germline V lookup: CDR1 MRHNA, CDR2 SNTAGT. The V end lost 4 bases, the J end lost 4 bases, and 11 bases lay between the germline ends. CDR3 protein: CASSALAEYNEQFF. As DNA, the CDR3 is TGTGCCAGCAGTGCATTAGCGGAGTACAATGAGCAGTTCTTC.

The chain has TRBV28 and TRBJ2-5; perhaps TRBD2 as D (5 bases). Deletions cut 4 bases from V and 5 bases from J, with 11 bases between. Germline lookup yields CDR1 MDHEN and CDR2 SYDVKM. The CDR3 is 13 amino acids. The CDR3 coding sequence is TGTGCCAGCAGTTCGGGGATTGGGGAGACCCAGTACTTC. Protein product: CASSSGIGETQYF. The full variable domain, in which reference TRBV28 and TRBJ2-5 provide the parts outside the CDR3, is DVKVTQSSRYLVKRTGEKVFLECVQDMDHENMFWYRQDPGLGLRLIYFSYDVKMKEKGDIPEGYSVSREKKERFSLILESASTNQTSMYLCASSSGIGETQYFGPGTRLLVL.

This rearrangement joins TRBV9 to TRBJ2-3; D ambiguous. Trimming cost V 6 bases and J 0 bases, with 11 bases left between them. CDR3 length: 14 residues. From germline, CDR1 is SGDLS and CDR2 YYNGEE. The CDR3 DNA follows: TGTGCCAGCACATCCACCGCTAGCACAGATACGCAGTATTTT. Translating it yields CASTSTASTDTQYF. The complete variable domain, with remaining parts taken from reference TRBV9 and TRBJ2-3, reads DSGVTQTPKHLITATGQRVTLRCSPRSGDLSVYWYQQSLDQGLQFLIQYYNGEERAKGNILERFSAQQFPDLHSELNLSSLELGDSALYFCASTSTASTDTQYFGPGTRLTVL.

The chain is built from TRBV30 and TRBJ1-1; D perhaps matches TRBD1 (6 bases). With 5 bases removed from V and 7 bases from J, the gap between germline ends came to 11 bases. This CDR3 contains 11 residues. Germline CDR1 and CDR2: GTSNPN and SVGIG (reference sequence). The CDR3 region has the DNA TGTGCCTGGGGGGAGGGGGGTGAAGCTTTCTTT. Encoded protein: CAWGEGGEAFF.

The chain couples TRBV6-5 to TRBJ2-2; D might be TRBD1 (5 bases). Between the trimmed V and J ends, which lost 2 bases and 2 bases, there was a span of 9 bases. The CDR3 runs 15 residues. The germline CDR1 and CDR2 sequences are MNHEY and SVGAGI. The CDR3 DNA is TGTGCCAGCAGTTACGACAGATTAAACACCGGGGAGCTGTTTTTT. Its protein product is CASSYDRLNTGELFF.

This clone has at least ten counts. The V and J genes are TRBV4-1 and TRBJ2-7; 9 nucleotides agree with TRBD2. Germline CDR1 MGHRA, CDR2 YSYEKL. The V and J ends lost 4 bases and 3 bases, in that order; junction bases with no gene match: 1. There are 13 residues in the CDR3. As DNA, the CDR3 is TGCGCCAGCAGCCCACTAGCGGGCTACGAGCAGTACTTC. Translated: CASSPLAGYEQYF.

The chain recombines TRBV7-9 with TRBJ2-5; tentatively, D is TRBD1 or TRBD2 (6 bases each). The germline V gene encodes CDR1 SEHNR and CDR2 FQNEAQ (reference sequence). This CDR3 comprises 15 residues. Trimming left V 5 bases short and J 1 base short, with 14 bases between. The CDR3 loop reads CASSHLWGAQETQYF. CDR3 sequence (DNA): TGTGCCAGCAGCCATCTTTGGGGGGCCCAAGAGACCCAGTACTTC.

This clone was seen only once. The chain combines TRBV5-1 with TRBJ2-3, with a possible D match to TRBD1 (5 bases). CDR1 and CDR2 from the germline V gene are SGHRS and YFSETQ. The CDR3 totals 16 residues. Trimming stripped 4 bases from V and 0 bases from J, with 15 bases between. In nucleotides, the CDR3 is TGCGCCAGCAGCCCGGTGACAGATTTTAGCACAGATACGCAGTATTTT. This sequence encodes CASSPVTDFSTDTQYF.